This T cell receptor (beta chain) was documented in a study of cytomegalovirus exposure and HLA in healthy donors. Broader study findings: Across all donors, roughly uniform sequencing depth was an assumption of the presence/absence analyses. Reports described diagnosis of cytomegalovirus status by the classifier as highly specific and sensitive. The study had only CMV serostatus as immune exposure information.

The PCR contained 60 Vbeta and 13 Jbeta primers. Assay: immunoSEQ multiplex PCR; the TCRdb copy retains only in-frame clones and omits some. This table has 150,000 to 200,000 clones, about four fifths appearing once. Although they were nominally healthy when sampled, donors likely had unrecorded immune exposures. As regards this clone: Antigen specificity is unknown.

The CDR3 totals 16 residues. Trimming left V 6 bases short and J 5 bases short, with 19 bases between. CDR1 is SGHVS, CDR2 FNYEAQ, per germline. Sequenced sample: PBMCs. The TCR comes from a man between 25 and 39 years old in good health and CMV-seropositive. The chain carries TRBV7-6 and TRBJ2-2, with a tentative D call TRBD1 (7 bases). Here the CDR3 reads CASSLPGGGGTGELFF. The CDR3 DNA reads TGTGCCAGCAGTCTCCCAGGGGGAGGAGGGACCGGGGAGCTGTTTTTT.